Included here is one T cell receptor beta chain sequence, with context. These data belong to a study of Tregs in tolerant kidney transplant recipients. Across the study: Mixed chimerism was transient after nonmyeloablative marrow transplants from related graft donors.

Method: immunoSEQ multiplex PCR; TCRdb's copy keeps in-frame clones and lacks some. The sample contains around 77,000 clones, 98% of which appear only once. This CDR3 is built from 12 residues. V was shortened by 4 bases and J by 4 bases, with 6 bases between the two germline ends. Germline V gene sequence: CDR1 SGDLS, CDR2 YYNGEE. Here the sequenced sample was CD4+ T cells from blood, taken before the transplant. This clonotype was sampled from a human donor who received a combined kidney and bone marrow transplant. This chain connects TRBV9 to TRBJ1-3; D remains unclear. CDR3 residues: CASSPSGNTIYF. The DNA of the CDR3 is TGTGCCAGCAGCCCGTCGGGAAACACCATATATTTT.